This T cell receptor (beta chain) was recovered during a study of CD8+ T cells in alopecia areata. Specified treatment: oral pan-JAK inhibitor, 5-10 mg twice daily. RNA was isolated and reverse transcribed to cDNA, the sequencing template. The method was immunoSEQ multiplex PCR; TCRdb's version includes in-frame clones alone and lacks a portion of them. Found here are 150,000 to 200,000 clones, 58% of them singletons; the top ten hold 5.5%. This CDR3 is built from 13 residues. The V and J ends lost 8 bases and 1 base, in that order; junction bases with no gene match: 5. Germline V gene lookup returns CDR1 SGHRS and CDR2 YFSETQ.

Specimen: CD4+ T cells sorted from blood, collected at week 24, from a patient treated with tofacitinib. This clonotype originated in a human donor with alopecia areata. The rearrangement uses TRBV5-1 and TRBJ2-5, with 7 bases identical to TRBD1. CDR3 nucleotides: TGCGCCAGTAAGCGACAGGGCCAAGAGACCCAGTACTTC. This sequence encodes CASKRQGQETQYF.